This entry concerns a single TCR beta chain. Antigen specificity is unknown. The sample belongs to a study of OX40 agonist ivuxolimab in advanced cancers. Looking at the study overall: Partial responses were observed in three patients, of whom one had hepatocellular carcinoma and two had cutaneous melanoma. Study-wide points: Expanded peripheral T-cell antigen specificity went undetermined. Part of the nonresponder group also had normalized T-cell clonal expansion that was low.

This table comes from immunoSEQ multiplex PCR, and its TCRdb copy is limited to in-frame clones, with some not included. The table has 57,000 or so clones, 86% seen once. On cycle 4 day 1 and cycle 7 day 1, as well as at baseline, blood was sampled. CDR3 length: 11 amino acids. CDR1 is DFQATT and CDR2 is SNEGSKA in the germline V gene (reference sequence). This TCR came from an adult with an advanced solid tumor such as melanoma, head and neck, liver or kidney cancer. The specimen was CD4+ or CD8+ T cells sorted from blood, collected in a trial of the OX40 agonist ivuxolimab. The chain employs TRBV20-1 and TRBJ1-2; D call uncertain. DNA for the CDR3: TGCAGCCGCCCCTGGGAGAGAGGCTACACCTTC. Its translation: CSRPWERGYTF.